The present TCR beta chain was sequenced within a study of CXCR3-negative and CXCR3-positive naive CD8 T cells. In the study overall: Summed over all libraries, TRB reads came to around 140 million, with about 1.5 +/- 0.3 million per library. Study-wide findings and caveats: Memory cells showed distinct TRBV-TRBJ patterns, while the two naive subsets matched.

Looked up from germline, CDR1 is SEHNR and CDR2 is FQNEAQ (reference sequence). CDR3 length: 12 residues. With respect to this clonotype: Its cognate antigen is unknown.

Sorting was done in triplicate for each CD8+ T cell subset (300,000 cells each). Each TRB cDNA library was prepared by 5' RACE (with UMI labels). TCRdb re-called the 5' RACE reads and shows each CDR3 protein once, DNA omitted. This table holds about 48,000 distinct CDR3 sequences. Source material: memory CD8+ T cells from blood. This receptor was identified in a human donor in good health. Some clones in this sample may be carry-over from other donors' samples. V gene TRBV7-9 combines with J gene TRBJ2-7; as DNA is missing, the TRBD1 call by TCRdb cannot be tested. This chain's CDR3 is CASSFTGLEQYF.